This TCR beta chain derives from a study of blood T cell repertoires in COVID-19. Study details: Samples came from the United States, Italy and Spain, spanning acute and convalescent COVID-19. T cells, B-cell-depleted T cells, or PBMCs provided the cDNA or gDNA that served as material.

This clone was found once. As processed by the authors: Amplifying reference gene primers gave estimates of nucleated cell counts. The protocol was immunoSEQ multiplex PCR, while the TCRdb copy is restricted to in-frame clones and leaves out a portion. That table furnishes V, J and clone size, whereas the DNA furnished D and trimming. Here the sample spans 24,000 or so clones, approximately 86% being singletons. CDR1 and CDR2 (germline): SGHNT, YENEEA. V lost 1 base to trimming and J lost 5 bases; unmatched junction nucleotides: 6. CDR3 length equals 15 residues. The sequenced material came from peripheral blood. This chain joins TRBV11-3 and TRBJ2-5; the match to TRBD1 covers 8 bases. The TCR was taken from a human donor with acute or convalescent COVID-19. The donor label of this sample is uncertain. For the CDR3, the DNA is TGTGCCAGCAGCTTAGGGACCGGGACAGGCGAGACCCAGTACTTC. This gives the protein CASSLGTGTGETQYF.